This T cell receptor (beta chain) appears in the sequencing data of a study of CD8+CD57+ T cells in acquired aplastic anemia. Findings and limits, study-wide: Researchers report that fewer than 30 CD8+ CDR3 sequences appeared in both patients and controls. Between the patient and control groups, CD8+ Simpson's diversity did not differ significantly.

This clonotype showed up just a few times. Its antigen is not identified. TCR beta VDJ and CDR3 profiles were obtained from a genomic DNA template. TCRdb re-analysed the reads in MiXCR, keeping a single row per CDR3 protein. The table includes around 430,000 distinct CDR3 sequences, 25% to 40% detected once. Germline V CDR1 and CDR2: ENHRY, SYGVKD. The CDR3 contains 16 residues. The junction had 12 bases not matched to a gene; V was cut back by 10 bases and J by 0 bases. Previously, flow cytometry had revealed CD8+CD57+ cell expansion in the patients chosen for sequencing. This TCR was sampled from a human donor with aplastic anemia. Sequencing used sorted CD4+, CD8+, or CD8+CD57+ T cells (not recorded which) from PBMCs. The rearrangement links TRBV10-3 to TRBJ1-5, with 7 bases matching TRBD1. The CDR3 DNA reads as TGTGCCAGCAGGGCCTTGGGACAGAATAGCAATCAGCCCCAGCATTTT. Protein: CASRALGQNSNQPQHF.